This T cell receptor (beta chain) derives from a study of OX40 agonist ivuxolimab in advanced cancers. Study-level background: Administration of intravenous ivuxolimab to patients occurred every 2 weeks at 0.01 to 10 mg/kg.

Data came from immunoSEQ multiplex PCR; TCRdb stores just in-frame clones and leaves some out. The sample carries some 98,000 clones, over 75% recorded once. Germline V CDR1 and CDR2: MNHEY, SMNVEV (reference sequence). This CDR3 comprises 18 residues. V lost 1 base and J 8 bases, leaving 23 bases between the germline ends. Study conclusions and caveats: Clonal expansion from baseline to week 6 occurred in both CD4+ and CD8+ T cells. Averaging showed that CD8+ T cells had more expanded clones than CD4+ did.

Concerning this clone: What it binds is unknown.

The material sequenced was CD4+ or CD8+ T cells sorted from blood, taken in a trial of the OX40 agonist ivuxolimab. The receptor was derived from an adult with an advanced solid tumor such as melanoma, head and neck, liver or kidney cancer. V is TRBV27 and J is TRBJ2-2; D is perhaps TRBD1 (7 bases). This CDR3 reads CASSLYGLTGRNRGELFF. CDR3 in DNA: TGTGCCAGCAGTTTATACGGACTGACAGGGAGGAATAGGGGGGAGCTGTTTTTT.